The rows below give T cell receptor beta chains drawn from one sample of a study of T cell responses to AZD1222 COVID-19 vaccine. Some clones are missing from TCRdb's copy, which holds only in-frame ones; the method was immunoSEQ multiplex PCR. The data contain 100,000 or so clones, about 90% of them singletons. The material was peripheral blood, obtained 28 days after the second AZD1222 dose. The receptors stem from an adult who received the AZD1222 COVID-19 vaccine. Both conserved end residues are part of each CDR3.

TRBV25-1	TRBJ1-1	CASSEWERPGAFF
TRBV5-1	TRBJ1-3	CASSLVSGSGNTIYF
TRBV5-4	TRBJ2-1	CASSGHPLAGGVGSYNEQFF
TRBV7-8	TRBJ1-4	CASSPTRSYNEKLFF
TRBV2	TRBJ1-2	CASSEALFGTGVSNGYTF
TRBV5-3	TRBJ1-1	CARSSIQGTGVMVNTEAFF
TRBV20-1	TRBJ1-2	CSASLRQGASGYTF
TRBV3-1/TRBV3-2	TRBJ2-7	CASSHGCGRVNEQYF
TRBV4-1	TRBJ1-2	CASSQGTLVYGYTF
TRBV5-8	TRBJ2-7	CASSLGYVYEQYF
TRBV6-1	TRBJ1-2	CASSELQGNNYGYTF
TRBV27	TRBJ2-1	CASSSVSSSYNEQFF
TRBV7-6	TRBJ2-2	CASRGAMGVDTGELFF
TRBV3-1/TRBV3-2	TRBJ1-1	CASSQDRRLGNTEAFF
TRBV5-5	TRBJ2-7	CASSEGQGFSYEQYF